This T cell receptor beta chain was sequenced for a study of blood T cell repertoires in COVID-19. Study summary: There were acute and convalescent COVID-19 samples, and they came from the United States, Italy and Spain.

Only in-frame clones appear in the TCRdb table, and some are missing; sequencing was by immunoSEQ multiplex PCR. The table has 300,000 to 350,000 clones, 88% seen once. Those who participated ranged in age from roughly 18 to 90 years and resided in 24 US areas. Cohort assignment relied on participant-reported clinical history. In Cohort 3, a recovered donor had either two negative PCRs, clearance, or symptom resolution. The TCR originated in a man younger than 45 who had recovered from COVID-19. Sequenced sample: PBMCs or T cells enriched from blood (not recorded which).

The CDR3 nucleotides are TGTGCCAGCACACAGGGGAGCAATCAGCCCCAGCATTTT. It encodes CASTQGSNQPQHF. The chain combines TRBV27 with TRBJ1-5; 7 bases match TRBD1. Germline CDR1 and CDR2: MNHEY and SMNVEV (reference sequence). After removal of 7 bases from V and 1 base from J, the junction contained 1 base not matched to a gene. The CDR3 is 13 residues long.